This entry concerns a single T cell receptor beta chain. Its recognized antigen is unknown. Per-base quality was not reported, and no clone a single base away is much larger than it. The cohort was made up of 500 to 850 healthy bone marrow donors. Cohort members were all nominally healthy when sampled, although unrecorded immune exposures were likely present. The donor was CMV seronegative and was included in the group of several hundred seronegative cohort members. A peripheral blood sample was collected from each donor, and TCR beta sequencing was performed on peripheral blood mononuclear cells. Genomic DNA was extracted from the blood cell samples with the Qiagen DNeasy Blood Extraction Kit. V loses 2 bases at its end and J loses 3 bases; junction bases beyond the gene matches: 2. Counted from cysteine to phenylalanine, this CDR3 has 15 amino acids. Kept here is only the CDR3 DNA, which spans 45 bases and is read in frame from base 1. CDR1 MDHEN and CDR2 SYDVKM are derived from the germline V gene.

The library was built by means of the immunoSEQ multiplex PCR assay. For the multiplex PCR, a mixture combining 60 forward primers for TCR Vbeta segments and 13 reverse primers for TCR Jbeta segments was used. Amplification of the CDR3 region of rearranged TCR beta genes was performed with a multiplex PCR assay on genomic DNA. On the Illumina HiSeq System, the amplified TCR beta libraries were sequenced as 87-base-pair reads. On the authors' methods: In a later analysis, 70 million to 95 million unique TCR beta chains were counted across the 650 to 750 repertoires, and about 9.9 million of these chains were shared by at least two donors. Raw reads were error-corrected and collapsed into unique sequences with a nearest-neighbor algorithm that merged closely related sequences to remove PCR and sequencing errors. Alignment of CDR3 sequences to IMGT reference sequences was used to assign V, D and J gene segments. For a sequence to be retained, a match of at least six nucleotides was required to both a V gene segment and a J gene segment. Rearrangements were classified as productive when the CDR3 lacked stop codons and remained in frame with V and J, and all other rearrangements were classified as non-productive. Following IMGT convention, CDR3 was defined as the stretch from the second conserved V-encoded cysteine up to the conserved J-encoded phenylalanine. The earlier analysis of about 640 of the donors excluded any sequence lacking an unambiguous match to a single V gene segment. In an earlier analysis of 450 to 700 of the donors, V segments were called functional above 56.7% productive rearrangements and were called segregating when the between-donor standard deviation exceeded 5%. A statistical classification framework was developed to diagnose cytomegalovirus status using the catalog of TCR beta chain sequences. In a later analysis, TCR nucleotide sequences were compared against IMGT/GENE-DB human TR gene sequences so that V and J genes could be assigned. Using the TCRdist pipeline, a later analysis assigned CDR3 sequences along with most-parsimonious VDJ recombination scenarios. In a later analysis, each TCR beta chain was defined by its CDR3 amino acid sequence together with its V-gene family, and reads without a unique V-gene family were excluded. As a way to deal with suspected cross-contamination and a sequencing artifact, a later analysis dropped 450 to 600 nucleotide sequences that were highly shared and had low generation probability. For each public chain, a later analysis derived a clonal expansion index from normalized ranks of inferred template counts within each repertoire. In a later analysis, generation probabilities were computed using a VDJ recombination model fitted to out-of-frame rearrangements, and the results were checked against IGoR. In a later analysis, hypergeometric tests were used to score TCR-TCR, TCR-HLA and TCR-CMV co-occurrence, with a repertoire-size bias correction applied to TCR pairs. False discovery rates were estimated in a later analysis by permuting HLA or CMV assignments 20 times. In a later analysis, co-occurring TCRs were grouped using DBSCAN, and TCRdist sequence similarity was added for clustering within HLA-allele-positive subsets. For co-occurrence clustering, repertoires with fewer than 30,000 or more than 120,000 public chains were excluded, along with five repertoires with anomalous nucleotide sharing. TCRdb mirrors the immuneACCESS table, restricted to in-frame sequences. Some clones are absent from its copies; in checked studies, under half trace to an unresolved V gene, and the reason for the others is unknown. D and trimming were read from the DNA, whereas the V and J calls and clone size are those reported in that table. The sample table lists 170,000 or so clones, 60% to 85% of them with a count of one. The ten top clones hold 2.9% of the sample.

The data belong to a study of cytomegalovirus exposure and HLA in healthy donors (dated by TCRdb to 2017 to 2019). In terms of the full investigation: An earlier analysis of roughly 630 of the donors reported 250 to 300 Gb of sequence data and roughly 100 million unique TCR beta sequences from 150 million to 200 million T cells. Approximately 300 gigabases of sequencing data and around 90 million unique TCR sequences made up an early release that covered about 640 HLA-typed donors. The genetic ancestry cluster associated with self-reported Caucasian donors included approximately 85% of the roughly 360 genotyped donors. The study aimed to test whether cataloging public T cell receptors could reveal signatures of past pathogen exposure. The T cell repertoires of 700 or so subjects were profiled by immunosequencing and related to cytomegalovirus serostatus. In addition to the first cohort of 666 subjects, a separate validation cohort of 120 different subjects was used. To predict cytomegalovirus infection status, the study combined high-throughput TCR immunosequencing, statistical association of individual TCRs with disease status, and machine learning. A later analysis re-examined previously published TCR beta repertoires from several hundred donors and added high-resolution HLA genotyping to investigate patterns of TCR occurrence. Rather than using new phenotypic data, the later analysis identified candidate immune exposures from TCR beta sequences and from how often those sequences occurred across donors. To decide whether each TCR beta V gene segment behaved as functional or pseudogenic, an earlier analysis of fewer than 750 of the donors relied on high-throughput TCR beta sequencing. Donor age, sex, ethnicity and CMV serostatus were collected together with the repertoire data. A later genetic analysis used genome-wide SNP genotypes for about 65% of the roughly 700 donors, treating that subset as a discovery cohort. All discovery cohort repertoires had been generated using a single sequencing platform. HLA typing covered class I and class II loci at four-digit resolution. Typing coverage differed by locus: A, B, C, DRB1 and DQB1 were typed in about 629-630 donors, DQA1 in about 560, DPA1 in 600 to 610, and DPB1 in around 440. Because of strong linkage in the cohort, four or five DR-DQ haplotypes were treated as single units for association and clustering. On average, roughly 240,000 unique TCR beta nucleotide sequences were sequenced per donor among 398 genotyped donors of the cohort, with 15% to 20% of those sequences being non-productive. The study at large found these results: Some IMGT-functional V segments, including TRBV6-2 and TRBV6-3, could not be distinguished by the 87-base-pair reads and were therefore excluded. A further reported finding was that TCR beta sequences accurately predicted the HLA-A and HLA-B alleles for most subjects in the first cohort. In the study, around 160 TCR beta chains were listed as associated with cytomegalovirus. In an earlier analysis of fewer than 700 of the donors, most TCR beta V segments appeared in productive rearrangements about 87% or about 30% of the time, broadly matching IMGT annotations. Only TCR beta chains were sequenced in this cohort, and the absence of alpha or paired-chain data limited detectable features. Because HLA typing was unavailable for some donors at each locus, only the typed subset was used in association tests. In a later analysis, TCR association rates were found to vary across HLA loci, with the most associated TCRs seen for DRB1 alleles and the fewest for HLA-C alleles. In a later genetic analysis, fewer N-insertions in productive TCRs were reported among donors in an Asian-associated ancestry cluster than the roughly 700-donor mean. Strong co-occurrence of HLA alleles, especially DR and DQ, made assigning TCR associations to individual alleles difficult. A group of highly shared sequence variants was considered likely to be a technical artifact of the sequencing pipeline. A later analysis reported that several top co-occurrence clusters appeared linked to parvovirus B19, influenza, CMV and Epstein-Barr virus. The earlier analysis of approximately 540 of the donors excluded 15 to 20 rarely observed V segments, including chromosome 9 orphons, because counts were too low. Sequencing depth was assumed to be roughly uniform across donors in the presence/absence analyses, though that assumption may not hold. The authors suggested that the approach could potentially be generalized to other disease states and immunological phenotypes. A later analysis found that HLA-associated TCR beta chains were more clonally expanded and had lower generation probabilities than equally common non-associated chains. A few of the identified cytomegalovirus-associated TCR beta chains were confirmed in vitro to be specific for cytomegalovirus antigens. A later genetic analysis associated a missense DCLRE1C variant with V-gene and J-gene trimming of TCR beta chains, and an independent cohort replicated the association. Most TCR sequences were seen in very few donors, while some public TCRs were found in many individuals. Correlated functional status among segregating V segments might reflect linkage disequilibrium, but an unknown experimental factor could not be ruled out. A later analysis associated 15,000 or so TCR beta sequences with specific HLA alleles at a false discovery rate of 0.05. Most CMV-associated TCR beta chains appeared to be HLA-restricted in a later analysis, and the HLA associations seemed to be driven largely by CMV exposure. The classifier was reported to diagnose cytomegalovirus status with high specificity and sensitivity in both the original and validation cohorts. Immune exposure information for the cohort was limited to CMV serostatus.

The sequence derives from a male donor in good health and CMV-seronegative. The sample consisted of PBMCs. The rearranged chain carries TRBV28 and TRBJ1-3; 9 of the junction bases match TRBD1. The CDR3 sequence is CASSLVDRGGNTIYF. The nucleotide sequence is given as TGTGCCAGCAGTTTAGTGGACAGGGGTGGAAACACCATATATTTT.